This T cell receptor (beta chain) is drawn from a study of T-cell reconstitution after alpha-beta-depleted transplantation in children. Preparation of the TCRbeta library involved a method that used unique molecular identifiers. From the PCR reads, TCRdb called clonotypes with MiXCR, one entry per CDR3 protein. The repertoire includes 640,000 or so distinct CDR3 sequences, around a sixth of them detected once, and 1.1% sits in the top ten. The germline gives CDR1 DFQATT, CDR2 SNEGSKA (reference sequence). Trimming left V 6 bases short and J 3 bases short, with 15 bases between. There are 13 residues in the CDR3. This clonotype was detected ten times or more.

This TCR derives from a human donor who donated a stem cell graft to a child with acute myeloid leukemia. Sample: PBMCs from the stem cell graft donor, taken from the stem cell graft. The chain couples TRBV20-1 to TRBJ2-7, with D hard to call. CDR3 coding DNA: TGCAGTGCCATTAAAAGTCCCCTCTACGAGCAGTACTTC. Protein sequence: CSAIKSPLYEQYF.